This TCR beta chain was recorded in a study of T-cell reconstitution after alpha-beta-depleted transplantation in children. Broader study findings: At one year after transplant, newly produced T cells mostly accounted for T-cell counts and diversity.

CDR1 is LGHDT and CDR2 is YNNKEL in the germline V gene (reference sequence). Trimming took off 5 bases at V and 5 bases at J, with 15 bases between the two ends. This CDR3 comprises 14 residues. Ten or more counts support this clonotype. The target antigen is unknown. As it was prepared, the TCRbeta library received unique molecular identifiers. TCRdb re-called the PCR reads through MiXCR, storing one row per CDR3 protein. The data hold about 300,000 distinct CDR3 sequences, with nearly 8% observed a single time. This clonotype originated in a female patient aged 2-9 years who had a stem cell transplant for Fanconi anemia, so the T cells may come from the graft donor. This chain links TRBV3-1 with TRBJ1-1; perhaps TRBD1 as D (6 bases). The source material was peripheral blood, sampled 360 days after TCRalphabeta/CD19-depleted stem cell transplant. The CDR3, as DNA: TGTGCCAGCAGCATCTCACCAGGGGTTACTGAAGCTTTCTTT. Residues: CASSISPGVTEAFF.